These T cell receptor beta chains were read from a single sample in a study of blood T cell repertoires in COVID-19. The data were produced by immunoSEQ multiplex PCR, yet TCRdb's version contains in-frame clones alone and is incomplete. This table has 200,000 to 250,000 clones, around 80% appearing once. Specimen: peripheral blood. The receptors come from an elderly woman with COVID-19, enrolled during active disease. Both conserved end residues are trimmed from each CDR3.

j_call: TRBJ1-2
v_call: TRBV4-2
cdr3_length: 13
cdr3_aa: ASSQKEDRNYGYT

j_call: TRBJ2-7
v_call: TRBV11-3
cdr3_length: 10
cdr3_aa: ASSQGWGEQY

j_call: TRBJ2-7
v_call: TRBV6-5
cdr3_length: 13
cdr3_aa: ASSPSRDTLYEQY

j_call: TRBJ2-5
v_call: TRBV5-1
cdr3_length: 11
cdr3_aa: ASSLPGVETQY

j_call: TRBJ1-1
v_call: TRBV6-2/TRBV6-3
cdr3_length: 12
cdr3_aa: ASSYQGGGTEAF

j_call: TRBJ1-5
v_call: TRBV7-6
cdr3_length: 11
cdr3_aa: ASSLARYQPQH

j_call: TRBJ2-1
v_call: TRBV7-3
cdr3_length: 15
cdr3_aa: ASSLTGGGRGKNEQF

j_call: TRBJ1-1
v_call: TRBV19
cdr3_length: 11
cdr3_aa: ASSMERGTEAF

j_call: TRBJ2-1
v_call: TRBV3-1/TRBV3-2
cdr3_length: 11
cdr3_aa: ASRPLGGGEQF

j_call: TRBJ2-7
v_call: TRBV2
cdr3_length: 11
cdr3_aa: ASSETGFSEQY

j_call: TRBJ1-5
v_call: TRBV5-5
cdr3_length: 13
cdr3_aa: ASSLYQGPNQPQH

j_call: TRBJ1-1
v_call: TRBV24-1
cdr3_length: 11
cdr3_aa: APAGGANTEAF

j_call: TRBJ2-7
v_call: TRBV11-3
cdr3_length: 13
cdr3_aa: ASSLAGGERYEQY

j_call: TRBJ2-5
v_call: TRBV19
cdr3_length: 12
cdr3_aa: ASRLRGAQETQY

j_call: TRBJ1-5
v_call: TRBV7-8
cdr3_length: 15
cdr3_aa: ASSPRRVAGRGQPQH

j_call: TRBJ2-7
v_call: TRBV23-1
cdr3_length: 9
cdr3_aa: ASSTYYEQY

j_call: TRBJ1-1
v_call: TRBV5-1
cdr3_length: 11
cdr3_aa: ASSLGVTGEAF

j_call: TRBJ1-3
v_call: TRBV5-1
cdr3_length: 11
cdr3_aa: ASSLDGLVTIY

j_call: TRBJ2-7
v_call: TRBV7-9
cdr3_length: 11
cdr3_aa: ASSFAGAYEQY

j_call: TRBJ1-3
v_call: TRBV3-1/TRBV3-2
cdr3_length: 13
cdr3_aa: ASSRGRQLGATIY

j_call: TRBJ2-3
v_call: TRBV7-2
cdr3_length: 14
cdr3_aa: ASSSLAGTSTDTQY

j_call: TRBJ2-3
v_call: TRBV6-5
cdr3_length: 12
cdr3_aa: ASSLPGLAEAQY